Following are 5 T cell receptor beta chains from one sample sequenced in a study of T cells in Graves' hyperthyroidism and ophthalmopathy. The TCR beta CDR3 regions underwent amplification using RNA transcripts as the source. HTBI primers drove first-round RT-PCR of the TCR CDR3. TCRdb reanalysed the multiplex PCR reads using MiXCR and keeps one entry per CDR3 protein. The data hold 500,000 to 600,000 distinct CDR3 sequences, with just under 20% observed a single time. The sequenced sample was blood. The receptors shown here come from a man aged 35 to 55 with Graves' ophthalmopathy.

Concerning this clonotype itself: At one end the junction does not follow the germline gene, possibly because of a read error. The genes are TRBV7-9 and TRBJ2-3; TRBD1 aligns across 8 bases. The germline CDR1 and CDR2 sequences are SEHNR and FQNEAQ (reference sequence). The length of the CDR3 is 15 residues. CDR3 loop: CASSLGWTGTDTRYF. In nucleotides, the CDR3 is TGTGCCAGCAGCTTGGGATGGACAGGGACAGATACGCGGTATTTT.

This clonotype appeared a few times. J is TRBJ2-7 and V is TRBV5-1; possible D gene TRBD1, 6 bases. The V and J ends lost 4 bases and 0 bases respectively, with 17 bases between them. Germline V gene data show CDR1 as SGHRS and CDR2 as YFSETQ. This CDR3 is 16 amino acids long. CDR3 coding DNA: TGCGCCAGCAGCGGGGGCCTAGCCCCGAGCTCCTACGAGCAGTACTTC. Its translation: CASSGGLAPSSYEQYF.

This chain uses TRBV7-2 with TRBJ1-3, with TRBD1 matching 8 bases. Per germline, CDR1 SGHTA and CDR2 FQGNSA. The CDR3 consists of 15 residues. V lost 4 bases and J lost 4; bases outside the gene matches: 6. The CDR3 here is CASSYTGGGGNTIYF. For the CDR3, the DNA is TGTGCCAGCAGCTACACAGGGGGGGGAGGAAACACCATATATTTT. Looking up the rest from reference TRBV7-2 and TRBJ1-3 gives the full variable domain: GAGVSQSPSNKVTEKGKDVELRCDPISGHTALYWYRQSLGQGLEFLIYFQGNSAPDKSGLPSDRFSAERTGGSVSTLTIQRTQQEDSAVYLCASSYTGGGGNTIYFGEGSWLTVV.

This clonotype came up a few times. The rearrangement links TRBV5-1 to TRBJ2-5; TRBD2 agrees at 8 bases. The J segment lost 3 bases and the V segment lost 0 bases, leaving 4 bases of the junction unmatched. In germline, CDR1 is SGHRS, CDR2 YFSETQ. The CDR3 has 15 amino acids. The CDR3 protein is CASSLGPAGEETQYF. CDR3 in DNA: TGCGCCAGCAGCTTGGGGCCAGCGGGAGAAGAGACCCAGTACTTC. The full variable domain, rest sourced from reference TRBV5-1 and TRBJ2-5, is KAGVTQTPRYLIKTRGQQVTLSCSPISGHRSVSWYQQTPGQGLQFLFEYFSETQRNKGNFPGRFSGRQFSNSRSEMNVSTLELGDSALYLCASSLGPAGEETQYFGPGTRLLVL.

The J gene is TRBJ2-7, the V gene TRBV7-9; TRBD1 matches 9 bases. V was pared by 5 bases and J by 6 bases, with 11 bases of the junction left unmatched. CDR1 is SEHNR, CDR2 FQNEAQ, per germline (reference sequence). The CDR3 is 15 amino acids. CDR3 loop: CASSPTGTGSGEQYF. The CDR3 nucleotides are TGTGCCAGCAGCCCGACAGGGACAGGGTCGGGCGAGCAGTACTTC.